This section outlines one TCR beta chain sequence together with its context. No antigen is known for it. Just one base apart from a much larger clone, this may be a read error. These data belong to a study of human T cells and chemical hapten exposure. Study background: Women made up most patients, who had alopecia areata, totalis or universalis. Per-sample TCR yield variation was attributed mainly to small pooled library volume differences. Study-level points and caveats: Counts of TCRs expanded at PT1 correlated positively with patch test score.

Time point given: patch test 1, 2 weeks after DPC sensitization. Treatment noted: therapeutic diphenylcyclopropenone sensitization with weekly scalp DPC. A single record per CDR3 protein comes from TCRdb applying MiXCR to the RACE reads. There are more than 150,000 distinct CDR3 sequences in the sample; around 15% occur only once, and about 1.8% lies in the top ten. The clonotype originates from a woman aged 25-40 years with alopecia areata. Some clones in this sample may be carry-over from other donors' samples. Sequencing was performed on whole blood, taken in connection with sensitization to the hapten diphenylcyclopropenone (DPC).

The CDR3 coding sequence is TGTGCCACCAGTGGCGGGTATGGCTACGCCTTC. Its protein is CATSGGYGYAF. This chain uses TRBV24-1 with TRBJ1-2, with D hard to call. Germline CDR1 KGHDR, CDR2 SFDVKD. This CDR3 is built from 11 residues.